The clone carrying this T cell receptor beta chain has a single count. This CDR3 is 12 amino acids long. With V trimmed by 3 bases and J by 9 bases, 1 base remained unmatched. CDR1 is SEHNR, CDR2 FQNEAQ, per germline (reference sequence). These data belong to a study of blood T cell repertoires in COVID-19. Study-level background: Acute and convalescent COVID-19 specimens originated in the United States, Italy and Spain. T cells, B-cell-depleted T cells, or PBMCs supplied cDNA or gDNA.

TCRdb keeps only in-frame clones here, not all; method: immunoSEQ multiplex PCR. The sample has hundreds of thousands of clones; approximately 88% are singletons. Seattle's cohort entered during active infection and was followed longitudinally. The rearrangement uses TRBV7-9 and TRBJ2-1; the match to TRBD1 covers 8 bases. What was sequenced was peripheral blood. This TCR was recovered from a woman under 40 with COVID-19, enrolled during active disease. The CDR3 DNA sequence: TGTGCCAGCAGCTTCGGACAGGGTGAGCAGTTCTTC. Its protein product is CASSFGQGEQFF.